The following is a TCR beta chain sequence with its context. This sample was included in a study of blood T cell repertoires in COVID-19. Study background: Sample material is recorded as cDNA or gDNA derived from T cells, B-cell-depleted T cells, or PBMCs.

In the original analysis: From reference gene primer amplification, estimates of nucleated cell counts were derived. TCRdb's copy holds only in-frame clones and misses some; the assay was immunoSEQ multiplex PCR. V, J and clone size are those of that table, while D and trimming were read from the DNA. The sample lists approximately 260,000 clones, roughly 88% seen once, with roughly a tenth in the top ten. Enrollment of patients from Seattle took place during active infection, with longitudinal follow-up. The CDR3 is 14 amino acids. From germline, CDR1 is MNHNY and CDR2 SVGAGI (reference sequence). V was clipped by 2 bases and J by 0 bases, with 5 bases between them.

This chain links TRBV6-6 with TRBJ1-3, with D unclear. The source material was peripheral blood. The sequence derives from a woman in her seventies with COVID-19, enrolled during active disease. DNA for the CDR3: TGTGCCAGCAGTTACCTACCCTCTGGAAACACCATATATTTT. Translation: CASSYLPSGNTIYF.